This T cell receptor beta chain was retrieved from a study of blood T cell repertoires in COVID-19. Study details: COVID-19 samples from acute and convalescent phases originated in the United States, Italy and Spain. Nucleic acid was either cDNA or gDNA, and it came from T cells, B-cell-depleted T cells, or PBMCs.

This CDR3 comprises 15 residues. With 2 bases clipped from V and 8 bases from J, the junction kept 7 bases outside the gene matches. Germline CDR1 MNHEY, CDR2 SVGAGI. Authors' analysis steps: Nucleated cell number was recorded as an estimate derived from reference gene primer amplification. Libraries were prepared by immunoSEQ multiplex PCR; TCRdb keeps only in-frame clonotypes and omits some of them. D and trimming come from the DNA, and the V and J calls and clone size come from that table. This sample has about 250,000 clones, with around 90% found just once. The receptor was isolated from a man aged 18-30 years with active or convalescent COVID-19. The material sequenced was peripheral blood. The genes are TRBV6-5 and TRBJ1-4; 8 nucleotides match TRBD1. CDR3 region: CASSYNDRGREKLFF. The CDR3 nucleotides read TGTGCCAGCAGTTACAACGACAGGGGTAGGGAAAAACTGTTTTTT.